The entry below gives a single T cell receptor (beta chain) sequence along with its context. Antigen: not known. This sample was taken from a study of monozygotic twins with cystic fibrosis. Whole-study results and caveats: Nucleotide-identical clonotype sharing was significantly higher within monozygotic CF twin pairs than between unrelated CF individuals. The repertoire was suggested to be naive-dominated, clonality median 0.0095. Age, concordance and disease severity did not associate with shared CDR3 numbers.

Germline assignment: CDR1 SGHNT and CDR2 YYREEE (reference sequence). Trimming took off 3 bases at V and 4 bases at J, with 13 bases between the two ends. The CDR3 spans 14 residues. The method was immunoSEQ multiplex PCR; TCRdb's version includes in-frame clones alone and lacks a portion of them. Of roughly 20,000 clones in the sample, 95% to 97% were seen once. The TCR originated in a woman under 40 with cystic fibrosis. Sequencing input: blood. This chain connects TRBV5-4 to TRBJ1-1, with a possible D match to TRBD1 (5 bases). The CDR3 bases are TGTGCCAGCAGCTCGCGGGCGGGGGTCACTGAAGCTTTCTTT. This translates into CASSSRAGVTEAFF.